The entry below gives a single TCR beta chain sequence along with its context. These data are taken from a study of blood T cell repertoires in COVID-19. At the level of the study: Sources were T cells, B-cell-depleted T cells, or PBMCs; the material itself was cDNA or gDNA.

In the source study's methods: Estimated nucleated cell counts came from reference gene primer amplification. The method was immunoSEQ multiplex PCR; TCRdb's version includes in-frame clones alone and lacks a portion of them. V, J and clone size reflect that table, while D and trimming were determined from the DNA. The data contain around 210,000 clones, roughly nine tenths of them singletons. This clonotype was sampled from a woman aged 65 to 85 with acute or convalescent COVID-19. The specimen was peripheral blood.

The CDR3 spells CASTLTSGTPSTDTQYF. CDR3 coding DNA: TGTGCCAGCACCCTGACTAGCGGTACACCTAGCACAGATACGCAGTATTTT. This chain joins TRBV13 and TRBJ2-3; 9 positions match TRBD2. CDR3 length: 17 amino acids. The V and J ends lost 7 bases and 0 bases, in that order; junction bases with no gene match: 11. Germline values: CDR1 PRHDT, CDR2 FYEKMQ (reference sequence).